This T cell receptor (beta chain) was found in a study of T-cell reconstitution after alpha-beta-depleted transplantation in children. Notes on the study in general: About two months after transplant, alpha-beta T cells reportedly came from several hundred expanded graft clones. Newly produced T cells mostly accounted for T-cell counts and diversity one year post-transplant.

In its sample, this clonotype was seen many times. The antigen is unknown. Unique molecular identifiers were incorporated during preparation of the TCRbeta library. TCRdb independently ran MiXCR on the PCR reads; one entry per CDR3 protein. Found here are fewer than 1 million distinct CDR3 sequences, roughly 15% of them singletons; the top ten hold under 6%. CDR1 is ENHRY and CDR2 is SYGVKD in the germline V gene. CDR3 length: 12 amino acids. Trimming took 2 bases from V and 7 from J, leaving 9 bases between them. Sequencing used PBMCs, mostly from graft donor cells, obtained 360 days after TCRalphabeta/CD19-depleted stem cell transplant. The TCR sequence derives from a male patient younger than 18 who had a stem cell transplant for acute lymphoblastic leukemia, so the T cells may come from the graft donor. The V gene is TRBV10-3, the J gene TRBJ2-7; D not resolved. CDR3 residues: CAISEGRVEQYF. Written as DNA, the CDR3 is TGTGCCATCAGTGAGGGCCGGGTTGAGCAGTACTTC.